These 8 T cell receptor beta chains came from one sample sequenced in a study of cytomegalovirus exposure and HLA in healthy donors. Primers included in the PCR were 60 Vbeta and 13 Jbeta primers. Data came from immunoSEQ multiplex PCR; TCRdb stores just in-frame clones and leaves some out. The sample has tens of thousands of clones, approximately 79% seen once; the top ten hold 8.4%. The sequencing input was PBMCs. All receptors come from a young woman in good health and CMV-seropositive.

This rearrangement joins TRBV20-1 to TRBJ2-5, with no clear D. The better agreement between TRBJ2-7 and the DNA end casts doubt on the J call. CDR1 and CDR2 (germline): DFQATT, SNEGSKA (reference sequence). This CDR3 has 10 residues. CDR3 in amino acids: CSAPHYEQYF. CDR3 nucleotide sequence: TGCAGTGCCCCCCACTACGAGCAGTACTTC.

The V gene is TRBV30, the J gene TRBJ2-3; 8 bases fit TRBD2. The germline CDR1 and CDR2 sequences are GTSNPN and SVGIG (reference sequence). J was trimmed by 0 bases and V by 2 bases; bases with no gene match: 4. The CDR3 sequence is 15 residues long. CDR3 coding DNA: TGTGCCTGGAGTCTTAGCGGGGCAAGCACAGATACGCAGTATTTT. Protein: CAWSLSGASTDTQYF.

The chain uses TRBV15 and TRBJ1-2; D uncertain. Germline V gene lookup returns CDR1 LNHNV and CDR2 YYDKDF (reference sequence). Trimming took 4 bases from V and 0 from J, leaving 9 bases between them. The CDR3 is 14 amino acids. The CDR3 sequence is CATSIRGTNYGYTF. CDR3 DNA sequence: TGTGCCACCAGCATTCGAGGCACTAACTATGGCTACACCTTC. Filled out from reference TRBV15 and TRBJ1-2, the complete variable domain reads DAMVIQNPRYQVTQFGKPVTLSCSQTLNHNVMYWYQQKSSQAPKLLFHYYDKDFNNEADTPDNFQSRRPNTSFCFLDIRSPGLGDTAMYLCATSIRGTNYGYTFGSGTRLTVV.

The gene calls are TRBV28 and TRBJ2-2; 7 bases agree with TRBD1. The CDR3 consists of 14 residues. Germline loops: CDR1 MDHEN, CDR2 SYDVKM. Trimming removed 11 bases from V and 2 bases from J; junction bases left unmatched: 8. The CDR3 is CAASGTANTGELFF. In nucleotides, the CDR3 is TGTGCCGCCTCCGGGACAGCTAACACCGGGGAGCTGTTTTTT. Full variable domain (outside the CDR3, taken from reference TRBV28 and TRBJ2-2): DVKVTQSSRYLVKRTGEKVFLECVQDMDHENMFWYRQDPGLGLRLIYFSYDVKMKEKGDIPEGYSVSREKKERFSLILESASTNQTSMYLCAASGTANTGELFFGEGSRLTVL.

This clone was picked up a small number of times. V and J are TRBV6-5 and TRBJ2-3; 7 bases agree with TRBD2. V shed 6 bases, J shed 2 bases, and the junction held 5 bases outside the gene matches. The V gene's germline CDR1 is MNHEY and CDR2 SVGAGI. This CDR3 spans 14 amino acids. CDR3 protein: CASRRREHTDTQYF. For the CDR3, the DNA is TGTGCCAGCAGGAGGCGGGAGCACACAGATACGCAGTATTTT.

The gene calls are TRBV19 and TRBJ1-5; 8 bases are a match to TRBD1. Germline-derived CDR1 and CDR2 are LNHDA and SQIVND (reference sequence). The CDR3 covers 18 residues. Trimming took 0 bases from V and 1 from J; bases not matched to a gene: 8. Here the CDR3 reads CASSIDRLQGASNQPQHF. In DNA form, the CDR3 reads TGTGCCAGTAGTATAGATCGCCTGCAGGGGGCGAGCAATCAGCCCCAGCATTTT.

The chain couples TRBV5-6 to TRBJ2-1; 8 bases fit TRBD2. This CDR3 region has 14 residues. CDR1 is SGHDT and CDR2 is YYEEEE in the germline V gene. Trimming took 1 base from V and 9 from J; bases not matched to a gene: 6. The CDR3 region has the DNA TGTGCCAGCAGCTTGTGGCGGGGGGCGGGTGAGCAGTTCTTC. Translated: CASSLWRGAGEQFF. Full variable domain (outside the CDR3, taken from reference TRBV5-6 and TRBJ2-1): DAGVTQSPTHLIKTRGQQVTLRCSPKSGHDTVSWYQQALGQGPQFIFQYYEEEERQRGNFPDRFSGHQFPNYSSELNVNALLLGDSALYLCASSLWRGAGEQFFGPGTRLTVL.

The V call is TRBV29-1, the J call TRBJ2-2; D may be TRBD1 (6 bases). Germline CDR1 SQVTM, CDR2 ANQGSEA. The CDR3 extends over 13 amino acids. Trimming shortened V by 6 bases and J by 2 bases, and 10 bases separated the two germline ends. CDR3 residues: CSVGQPNTGELFF. CDR3 DNA sequence: TGCAGCGTCGGACAGCCCAACACCGGGGAGCTGTTTTTT.